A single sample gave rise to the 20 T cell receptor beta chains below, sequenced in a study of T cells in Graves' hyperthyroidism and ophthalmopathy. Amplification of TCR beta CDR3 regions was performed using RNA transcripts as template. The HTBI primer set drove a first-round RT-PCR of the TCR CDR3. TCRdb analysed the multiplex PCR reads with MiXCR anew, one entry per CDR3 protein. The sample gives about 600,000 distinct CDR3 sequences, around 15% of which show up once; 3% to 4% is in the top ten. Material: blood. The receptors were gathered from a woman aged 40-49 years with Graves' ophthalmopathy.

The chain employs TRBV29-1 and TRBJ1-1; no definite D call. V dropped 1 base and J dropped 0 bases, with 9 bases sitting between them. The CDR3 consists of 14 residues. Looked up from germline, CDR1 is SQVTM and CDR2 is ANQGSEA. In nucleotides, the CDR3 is TGCAGCGTTGAAGGACGCCTGATGAACACTGAAGCTTTCTTT. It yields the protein CSVEGRLMNTEAFF.

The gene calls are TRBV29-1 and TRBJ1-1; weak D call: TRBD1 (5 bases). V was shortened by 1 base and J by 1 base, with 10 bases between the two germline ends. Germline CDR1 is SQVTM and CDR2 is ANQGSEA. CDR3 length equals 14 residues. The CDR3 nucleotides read TGCAGCGTTGAAGTTCCTGGACAGAACACTGAAGCTTTCTTT. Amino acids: CSVEVPGQNTEAFF.

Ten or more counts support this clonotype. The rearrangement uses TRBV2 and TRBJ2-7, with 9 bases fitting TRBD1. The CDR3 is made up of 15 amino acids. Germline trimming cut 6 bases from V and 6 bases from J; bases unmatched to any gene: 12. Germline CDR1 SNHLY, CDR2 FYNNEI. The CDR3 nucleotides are TGTGCCAGCAGCGCCTCCGGGACAGGGAATCGCGAGCAGTACTTC. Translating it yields CASSASGTGNREQYF.

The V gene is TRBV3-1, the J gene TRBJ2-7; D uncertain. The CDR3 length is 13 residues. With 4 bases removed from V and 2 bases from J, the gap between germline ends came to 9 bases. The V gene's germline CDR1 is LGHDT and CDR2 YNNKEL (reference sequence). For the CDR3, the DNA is TGTGCCAGCAGCCGTAGCACCACCTACGAGCAGTACTTC. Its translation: CASSRSTTYEQYF.

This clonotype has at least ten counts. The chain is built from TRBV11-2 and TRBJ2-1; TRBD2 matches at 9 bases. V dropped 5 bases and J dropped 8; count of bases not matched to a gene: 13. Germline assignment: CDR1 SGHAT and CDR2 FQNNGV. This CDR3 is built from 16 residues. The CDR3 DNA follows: TGTGCCAGCAGCCGGTGGTCTAGCGGGGTTAGGGATGAGCAGTTCTTC. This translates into CASSRWSSGVRDEQFF.

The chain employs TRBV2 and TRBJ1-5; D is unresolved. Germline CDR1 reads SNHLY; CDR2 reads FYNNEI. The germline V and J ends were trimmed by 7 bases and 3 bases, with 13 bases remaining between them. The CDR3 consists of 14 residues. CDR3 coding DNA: TGTGCCAGCAATTCATGGGGAAACAATCAGCCCCAGCATTTT. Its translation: CASNSWGNNQPQHF.

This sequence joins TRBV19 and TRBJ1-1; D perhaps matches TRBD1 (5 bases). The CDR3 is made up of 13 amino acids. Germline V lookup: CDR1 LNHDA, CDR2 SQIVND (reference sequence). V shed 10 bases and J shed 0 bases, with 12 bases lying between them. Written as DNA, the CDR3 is TGTGCCACCCGCGACAGCATGAACACTGAAGCTTTCTTT. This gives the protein CATRDSMNTEAFF.

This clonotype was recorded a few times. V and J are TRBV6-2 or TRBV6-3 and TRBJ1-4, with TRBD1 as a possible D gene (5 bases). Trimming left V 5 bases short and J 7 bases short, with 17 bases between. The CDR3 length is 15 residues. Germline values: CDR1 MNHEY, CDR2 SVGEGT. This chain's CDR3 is CASSHLGDWAEKLFF. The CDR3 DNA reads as TGTGCCAGCAGTCACCTGGGGGATTGGGCTGAAAAACTGTTTTTT.

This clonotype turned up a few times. CDR3 sequence (DNA): TGTGCCAGCAAGGGACTAGCGGGAGGGCCGTGGGAGACCCAGTACTTC. Its protein product is CASKGLAGGPWETQYF. The chain combines TRBV2 with TRBJ2-5, with TRBD2 matching 16 bases. Germline V CDR1 and CDR2: SNHLY, FYNNEI. This CDR3 contains 16 residues. J gave up 5 bases and V 7 bases, and 7 bases lay outside the gene matches.

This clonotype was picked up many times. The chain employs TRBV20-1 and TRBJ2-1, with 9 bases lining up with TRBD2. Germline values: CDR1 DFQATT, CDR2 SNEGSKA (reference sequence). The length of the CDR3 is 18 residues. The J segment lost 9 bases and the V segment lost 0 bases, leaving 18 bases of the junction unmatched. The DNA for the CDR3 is TGCAGTGCTAGAGATCGGGCCGGGGGTAGCGGGAGTCCCGGTGAGCAGTTCTTC. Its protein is CSARDRAGGSGSPGEQFF.

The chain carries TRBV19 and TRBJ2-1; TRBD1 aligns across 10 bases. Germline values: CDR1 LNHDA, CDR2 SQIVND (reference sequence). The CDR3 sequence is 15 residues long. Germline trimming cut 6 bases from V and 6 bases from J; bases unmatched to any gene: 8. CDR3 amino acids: CASSDSGQGPNEQFF. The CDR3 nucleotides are TGTGCCAGTAGCGACTCGGGACAGGGGCCCAATGAGCAGTTCTTC.

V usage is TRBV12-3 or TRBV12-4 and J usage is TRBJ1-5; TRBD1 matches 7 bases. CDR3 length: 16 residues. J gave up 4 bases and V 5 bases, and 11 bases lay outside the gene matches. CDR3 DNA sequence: TGTGCCAGCAGTGACCCAGACAGGGTCGGGAATCAGCCCCAGCATTTT. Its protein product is CASSDPDRVGNQPQHF.

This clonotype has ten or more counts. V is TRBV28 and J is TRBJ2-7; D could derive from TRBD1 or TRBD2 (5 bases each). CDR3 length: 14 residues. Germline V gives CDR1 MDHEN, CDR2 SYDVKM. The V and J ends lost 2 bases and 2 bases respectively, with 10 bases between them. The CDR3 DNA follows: TGTGCCAGCAGTTTAGGGGACGGAGCCTACGAGCAGTACTTC. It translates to CASSLGDGAYEQYF.

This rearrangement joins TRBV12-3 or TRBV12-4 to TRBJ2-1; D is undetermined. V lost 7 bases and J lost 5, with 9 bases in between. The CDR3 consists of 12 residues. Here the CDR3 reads CASTPGNNEQFF. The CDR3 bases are TGTGCCAGCACCCCTGGGAACAATGAGCAGTTCTTC.

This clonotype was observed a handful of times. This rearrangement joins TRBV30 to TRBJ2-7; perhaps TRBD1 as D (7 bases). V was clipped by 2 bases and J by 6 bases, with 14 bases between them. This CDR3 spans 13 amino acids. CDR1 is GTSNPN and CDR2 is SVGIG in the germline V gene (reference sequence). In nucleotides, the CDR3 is TGTGCCTGGAGTCAGGAGGGGGCAGGCGAGCAGTACTTC. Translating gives CAWSQEGAGEQYF.

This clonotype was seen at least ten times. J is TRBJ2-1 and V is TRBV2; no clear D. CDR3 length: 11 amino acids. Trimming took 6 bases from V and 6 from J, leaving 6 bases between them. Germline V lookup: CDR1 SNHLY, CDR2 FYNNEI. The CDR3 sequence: CASSRSNEQFF. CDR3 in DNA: TGTGCCAGCAGCCGAAGCAATGAGCAGTTCTTC.

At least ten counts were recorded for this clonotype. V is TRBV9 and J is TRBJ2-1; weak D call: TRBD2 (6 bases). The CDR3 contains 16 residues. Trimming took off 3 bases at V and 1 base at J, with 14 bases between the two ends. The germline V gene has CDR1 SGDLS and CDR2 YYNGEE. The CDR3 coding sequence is TGTGCCAGCAGCGCCAATAGCGGAGGGTCCTACAATGAGCAGTTCTTC. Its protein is CASSANSGGSYNEQFF.

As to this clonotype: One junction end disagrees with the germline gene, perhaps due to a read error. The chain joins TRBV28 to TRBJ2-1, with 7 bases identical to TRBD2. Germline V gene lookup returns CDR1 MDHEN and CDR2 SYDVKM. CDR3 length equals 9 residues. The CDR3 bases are TGTGCCAGCGGGCGGGAGACGATCTTC. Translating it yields CASGRETIF.

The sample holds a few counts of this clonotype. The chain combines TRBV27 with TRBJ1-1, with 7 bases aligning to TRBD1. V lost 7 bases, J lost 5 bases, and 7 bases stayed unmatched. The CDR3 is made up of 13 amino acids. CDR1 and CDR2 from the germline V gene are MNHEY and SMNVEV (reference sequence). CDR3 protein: CASTKTGRTEAFF. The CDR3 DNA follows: TGTGCCAGCACCAAGACAGGGAGGACTGAAGCTTTCTTT.

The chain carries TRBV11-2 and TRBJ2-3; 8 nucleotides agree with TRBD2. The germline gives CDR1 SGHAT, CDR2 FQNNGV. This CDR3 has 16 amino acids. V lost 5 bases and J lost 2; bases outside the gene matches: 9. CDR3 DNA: TGTGCCAGCAGCCCGGGGGCTAGCGGGTTCACAGATACGCAGTATTTT. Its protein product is CASSPGASGFTDTQYF.